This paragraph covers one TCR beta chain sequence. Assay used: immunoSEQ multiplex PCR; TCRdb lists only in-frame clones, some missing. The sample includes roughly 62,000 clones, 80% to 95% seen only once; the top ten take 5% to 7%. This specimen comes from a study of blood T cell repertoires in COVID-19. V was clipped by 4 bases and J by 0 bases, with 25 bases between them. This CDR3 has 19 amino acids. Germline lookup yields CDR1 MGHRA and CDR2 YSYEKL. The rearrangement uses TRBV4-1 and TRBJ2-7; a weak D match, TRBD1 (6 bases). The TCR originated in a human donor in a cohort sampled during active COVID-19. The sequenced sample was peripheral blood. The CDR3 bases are TGCGCCAGCAGCCCGGCTCGTCCCGGGACATCAGACGTCTCCTACGAGCAGTACTTC. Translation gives CASSPARPGTSDVSYEQYF.